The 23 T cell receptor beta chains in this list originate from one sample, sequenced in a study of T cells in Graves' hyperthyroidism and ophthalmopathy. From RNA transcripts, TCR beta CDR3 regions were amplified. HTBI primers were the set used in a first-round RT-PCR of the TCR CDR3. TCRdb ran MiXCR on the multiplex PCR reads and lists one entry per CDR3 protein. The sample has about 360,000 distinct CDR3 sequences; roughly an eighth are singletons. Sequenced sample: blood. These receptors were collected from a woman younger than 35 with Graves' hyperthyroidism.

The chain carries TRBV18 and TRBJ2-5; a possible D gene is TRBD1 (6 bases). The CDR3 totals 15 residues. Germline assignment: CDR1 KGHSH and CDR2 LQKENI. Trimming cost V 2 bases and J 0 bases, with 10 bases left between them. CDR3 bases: TGTGCCAGCTCACCAGGGGGCAGGTACCAAGAGACCCAGTACTTC. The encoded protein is CASSPGGRYQETQYF.

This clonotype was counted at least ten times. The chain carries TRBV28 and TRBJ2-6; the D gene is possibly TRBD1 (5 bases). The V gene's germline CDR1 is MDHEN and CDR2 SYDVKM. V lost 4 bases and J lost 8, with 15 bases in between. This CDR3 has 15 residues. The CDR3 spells CASSSTGKQPNVLTF. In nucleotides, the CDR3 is TGTGCCAGCAGTTCCACAGGAAAGCAACCCAACGTCCTGACTTTC.

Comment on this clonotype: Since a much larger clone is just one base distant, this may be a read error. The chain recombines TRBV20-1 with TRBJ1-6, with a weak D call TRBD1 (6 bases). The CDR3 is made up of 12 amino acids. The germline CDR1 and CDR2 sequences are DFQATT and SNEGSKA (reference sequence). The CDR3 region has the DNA TGCAGTGCTTGGGACACTAATCCACCCCTCCACTTT. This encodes CSAWDTNPPLHF.

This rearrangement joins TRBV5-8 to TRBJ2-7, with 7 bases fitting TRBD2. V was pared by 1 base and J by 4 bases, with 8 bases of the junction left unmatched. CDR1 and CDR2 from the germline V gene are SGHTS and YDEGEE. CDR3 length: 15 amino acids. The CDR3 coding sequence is TGTGCCAGCAGCTTGTGGGGGGGTGGAGGATACGAGCAGTACTTC. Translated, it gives CASSLWGGGGYEQYF.

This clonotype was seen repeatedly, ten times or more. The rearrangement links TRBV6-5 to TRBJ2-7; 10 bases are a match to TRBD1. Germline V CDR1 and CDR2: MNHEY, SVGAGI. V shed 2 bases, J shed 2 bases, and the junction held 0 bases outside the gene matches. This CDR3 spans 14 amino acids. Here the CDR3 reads CASSYGTGAYEQYF. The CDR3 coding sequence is TGTGCCAGCAGTTACGGGACAGGGGCCTACGAGCAGTACTTC.

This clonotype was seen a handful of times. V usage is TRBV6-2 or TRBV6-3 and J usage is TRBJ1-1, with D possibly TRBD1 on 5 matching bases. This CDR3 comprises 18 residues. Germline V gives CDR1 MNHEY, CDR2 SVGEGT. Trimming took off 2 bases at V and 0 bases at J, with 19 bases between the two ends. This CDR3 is CASSYPVVIGDLNTEAFF. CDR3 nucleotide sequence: TGTGCCAGCAGTTACCCCGTGGTCATAGGGGACTTGAACACTGAAGCTTTCTTT.

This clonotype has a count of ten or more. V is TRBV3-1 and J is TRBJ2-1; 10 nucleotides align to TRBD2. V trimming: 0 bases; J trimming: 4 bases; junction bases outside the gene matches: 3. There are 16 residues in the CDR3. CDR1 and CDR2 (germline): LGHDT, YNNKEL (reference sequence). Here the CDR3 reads CASSQEGSGGYNEQFF. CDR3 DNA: TGTGCCAGCAGCCAAGAAGGTAGCGGGGGGTACAATGAGCAGTTCTTC.

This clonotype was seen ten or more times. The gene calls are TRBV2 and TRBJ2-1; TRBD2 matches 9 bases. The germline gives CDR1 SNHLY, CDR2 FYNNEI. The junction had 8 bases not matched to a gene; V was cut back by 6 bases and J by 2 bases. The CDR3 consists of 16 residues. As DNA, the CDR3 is TGTGCCAGCAGGGACATCGCGGGAGGGCCCTACAATGAGCAGTTCTTC. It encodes CASRDIAGGPYNEQFF.

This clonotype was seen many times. Here the CDR3 DNA reads TGTGCCAGCAGCCAGTTGGAATCCCAAGAGACCCAGTACTTC. Its translation: CASSQLESQETQYF. The V and J genes are TRBV11-2 and TRBJ2-5; D ambiguous. CDR3 length equals 14 residues. Germline V gene data show CDR1 as SGHAT and CDR2 as FQNNGV. V lost 5 bases and J 1 base, leaving 11 bases between the germline ends.

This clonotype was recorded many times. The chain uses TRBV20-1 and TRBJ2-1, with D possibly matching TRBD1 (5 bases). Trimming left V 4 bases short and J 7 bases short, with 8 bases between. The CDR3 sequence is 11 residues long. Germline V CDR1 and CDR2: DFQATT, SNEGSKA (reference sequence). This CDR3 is CSANPGNEQFF. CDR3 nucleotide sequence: TGCAGTGCTAACCCAGGGAATGAGCAGTTCTTC.

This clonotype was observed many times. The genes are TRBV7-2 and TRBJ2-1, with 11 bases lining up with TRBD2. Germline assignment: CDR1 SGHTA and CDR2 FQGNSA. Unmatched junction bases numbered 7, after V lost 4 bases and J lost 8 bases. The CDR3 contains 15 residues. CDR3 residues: CASSSPSGRYDEQFF. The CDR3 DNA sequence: TGTGCCAGCAGCTCCCCTAGCGGGAGGTATGATGAGCAGTTCTTC.

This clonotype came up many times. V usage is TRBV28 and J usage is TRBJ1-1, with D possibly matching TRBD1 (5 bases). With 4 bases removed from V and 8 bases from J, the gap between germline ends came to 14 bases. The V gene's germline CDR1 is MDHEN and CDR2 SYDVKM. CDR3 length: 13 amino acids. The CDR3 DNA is TGTGCCAGCAGTTCCCCCCGGGGGTGGGAAGCTTTCTTT. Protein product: CASSSPRGWEAFF.

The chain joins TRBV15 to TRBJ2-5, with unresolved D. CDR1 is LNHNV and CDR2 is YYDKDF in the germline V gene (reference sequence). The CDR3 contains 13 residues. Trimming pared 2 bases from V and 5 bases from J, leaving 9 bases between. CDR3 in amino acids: CATSRSGSETQYF. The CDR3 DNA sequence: TGTGCCACCAGCAGAAGTGGCAGTGAGACCCAGTACTTC.

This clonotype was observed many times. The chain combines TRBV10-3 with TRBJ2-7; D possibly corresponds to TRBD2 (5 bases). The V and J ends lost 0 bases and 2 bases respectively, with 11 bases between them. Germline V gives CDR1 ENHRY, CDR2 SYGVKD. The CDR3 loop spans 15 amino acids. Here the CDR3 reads CAISESGSGTYEQYF. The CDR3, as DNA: TGTGCCATCAGTGAGTCGGGATCGGGGACCTACGAGCAGTACTTC.

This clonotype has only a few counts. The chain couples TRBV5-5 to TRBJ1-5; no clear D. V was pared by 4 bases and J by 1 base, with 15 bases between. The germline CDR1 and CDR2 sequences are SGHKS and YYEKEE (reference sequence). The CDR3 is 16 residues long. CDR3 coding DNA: TGTGCCAGCAGCCCGGACCCCACGCAAAGCAATCAGCCCCAGCATTTT. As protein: CASSPDPTQSNQPQHF.

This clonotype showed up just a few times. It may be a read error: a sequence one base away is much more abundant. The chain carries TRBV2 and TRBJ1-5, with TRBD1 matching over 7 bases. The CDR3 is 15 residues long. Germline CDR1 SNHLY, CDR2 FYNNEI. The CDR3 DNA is TGTGCCAGCAGCCGGGACAGTTATAGCAATCAGTCCCAGCATTTT. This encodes CASSRDSYSNQSQHF.

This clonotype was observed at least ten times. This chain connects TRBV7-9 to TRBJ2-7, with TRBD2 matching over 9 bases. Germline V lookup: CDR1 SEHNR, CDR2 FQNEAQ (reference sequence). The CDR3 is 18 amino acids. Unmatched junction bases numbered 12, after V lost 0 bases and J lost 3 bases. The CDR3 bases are TGTGCCAGCAGCTTAGCGTGGCAGATACTAGCGGGTAACTACGAGCAGTACTTC. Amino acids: CASSLAWQILAGNYEQYF. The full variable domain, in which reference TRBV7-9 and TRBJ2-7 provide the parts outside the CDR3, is DTGVSQNPRHKITKRGQNVTFRCDPISEHNRLYWYRQTLGQGPEFLTYFQNEAQLEKSRLLSDRFSAERPKGSFSTLEIQRTEQGDSAMYLCASSLAWQILAGNYEQYFGPGTRLTVT.

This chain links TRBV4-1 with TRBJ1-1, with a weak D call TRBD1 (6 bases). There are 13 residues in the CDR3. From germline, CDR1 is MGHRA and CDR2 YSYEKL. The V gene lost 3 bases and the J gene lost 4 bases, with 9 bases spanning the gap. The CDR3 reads CASSHPRGTEAFF. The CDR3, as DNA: TGCGCCAGCAGCCACCCCAGGGGCACTGAAGCTTTCTTT.

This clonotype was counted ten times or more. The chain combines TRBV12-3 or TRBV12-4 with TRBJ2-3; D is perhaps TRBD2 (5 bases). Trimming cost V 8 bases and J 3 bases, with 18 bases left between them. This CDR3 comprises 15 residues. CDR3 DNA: TGTGCCAGCGTTTTCAGCGGAGTCCTAACAGATACGCAGTATTTT. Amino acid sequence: CASVFSGVLTDTQYF.

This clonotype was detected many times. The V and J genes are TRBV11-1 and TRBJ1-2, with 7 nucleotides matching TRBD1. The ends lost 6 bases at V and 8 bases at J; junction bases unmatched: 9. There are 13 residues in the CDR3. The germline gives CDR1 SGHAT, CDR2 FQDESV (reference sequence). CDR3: CASRTTGLGGYTF. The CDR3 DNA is TGTGCCAGCAGAACGACAGGGCTCGGGGGCTACACCTTC.

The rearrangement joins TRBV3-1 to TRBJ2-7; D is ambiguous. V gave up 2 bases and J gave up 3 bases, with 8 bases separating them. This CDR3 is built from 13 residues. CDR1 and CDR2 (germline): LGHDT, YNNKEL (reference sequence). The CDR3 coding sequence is TGTGCCAGCAGCCAACGGAATGGCTACGAGCAGTACTTC. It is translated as CASSQRNGYEQYF.

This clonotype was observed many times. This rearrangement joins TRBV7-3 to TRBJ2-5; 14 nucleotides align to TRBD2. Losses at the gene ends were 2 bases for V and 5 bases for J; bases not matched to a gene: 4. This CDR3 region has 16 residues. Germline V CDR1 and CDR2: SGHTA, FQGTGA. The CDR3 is CASSLPTSGGAETQYF. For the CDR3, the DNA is TGTGCCAGCAGCTTACCGACTAGCGGGGGGGCGGAGACCCAGTACTTC.

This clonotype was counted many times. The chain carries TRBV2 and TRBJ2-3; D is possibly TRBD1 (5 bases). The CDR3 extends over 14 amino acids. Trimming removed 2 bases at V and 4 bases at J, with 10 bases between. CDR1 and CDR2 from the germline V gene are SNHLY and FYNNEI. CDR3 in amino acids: CASSERQGSDTQYF. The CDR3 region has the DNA TGTGCCAGCAGTGAAAGGCAGGGATCAGATACGCAGTATTTT.